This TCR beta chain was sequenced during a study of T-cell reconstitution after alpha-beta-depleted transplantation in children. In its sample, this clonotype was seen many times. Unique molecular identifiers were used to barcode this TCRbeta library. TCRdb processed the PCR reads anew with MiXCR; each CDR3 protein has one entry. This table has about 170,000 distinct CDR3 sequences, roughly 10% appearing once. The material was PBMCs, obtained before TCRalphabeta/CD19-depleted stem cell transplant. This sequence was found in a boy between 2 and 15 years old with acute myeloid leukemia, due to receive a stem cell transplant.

The CDR3 region is CSVVQGLNIQYF. The CDR3 DNA is TGCAGCGTTGTGCAGGGGTTAAACATTCAGTACTTC. V gene TRBV29-1 combines with J gene TRBJ2-4, with D tentatively TRBD1 (6 bases). Trimming pared 4 bases from V and 6 bases from J, leaving 10 bases between. The CDR3 has 12 amino acids. Germline assignment: CDR1 SQVTM and CDR2 ANQGSEA. The full variable domain, in which reference TRBV29-1 and TRBJ2-4 provide the parts outside the CDR3, is SAVISQKPSRDICQRGTSLTIQCQVDSQVTMMFWYRQQPGQSLTLIATANQGSEATYESGFVIDKFPISRPNLTFSTLTVSNMSPEDSSIYLCSVVQGLNIQYFGAGTRLSVL.